Each of the 25 T cell receptor beta chains below was sequenced from the same sample in a study of blood T cell repertoires in COVID-19. Clones were read by immunoSEQ multiplex PCR, and TCRdb kept only the in-frame ones, dropping some. The sample has a few hundred thousand clones; around nine tenths are singletons. The material sequenced was peripheral blood. The receptors were sampled from a woman aged 40-49 years who had recovered from COVID-19.

The gene calls are TRBV7-3 and TRBJ2-5; 9 nucleotides align to TRBD2. The CDR3 covers 14 residues. The germline V gene has CDR1 SGHTA and CDR2 FQGTGA. With V trimmed by 5 bases and J by 5 bases, 6 bases remained unmatched. The CDR3 region has the DNA TGTGCCAGCAGCCCCCATAGCGGGAGTGAGACCCAGTACTTC. Translated: CASSPHSGSETQYF. Based on the CDR3 plus reference TRBV7-3 and TRBJ2-5, the full variable domain is GAGVSQTPSNKVTEKGKYVELRCDPISGHTALYWYRQSLGQGPEFLIYFQGTGAADDSGLPNDRFFAVRPEGSVSTLKIQRTERGDSAVYLCASSPHSGSETQYFGPGTRLLVL.

The chain recombines TRBV6-4 with TRBJ1-1, with unresolved D. The CDR3 is 13 amino acids. V gave up 2 bases and J gave up 2 bases, with 6 bases separating them. Per the germline V gene, CDR1 is MRHNA and CDR2 is SNTAGT. In DNA form, the CDR3 reads TGTGCCAGCAGTGACGGGCTCAACACTGAAGCTTTCTTT. Translated, it gives CASSDGLNTEAFF.

The chain has TRBV12-5 and TRBJ1-2; 7 bases align to TRBD1. This CDR3 is built from 15 residues. Germline V CDR1 and CDR2: LGHNT, FRNRAP. V trimming: 7 bases; J trimming: 7 bases; junction bases outside the gene matches: 15. The CDR3 protein is CASALTTGPPAGYTF. The CDR3 nucleotides are TGTGCTAGTGCCCTAACGACAGGGCCTCCGGCTGGCTACACCTTC.

The CDR3 spells CASSPQLAGSQETQYF. CDR3 nucleotides: TGTGCCAGCAGTCCCCAACTAGCGGGGTCGCAAGAGACCCAGTACTTC. J is TRBJ2-5 and V is TRBV7-6, with TRBD2 matching 10 bases. The CDR3 runs to 16 residues. Germline-derived CDR1 and CDR2 are SGHVS and FNYEAQ. V was clipped by 6 bases and J by 2 bases; unmatched bases: 9.

V and J are TRBV6-2 or TRBV6-3 and TRBJ1-5, with D possibly matching TRBD1 (5 bases). V lost 2 bases, J lost 7 bases, and 15 bases lay in between. The CDR3 has 15 amino acids. The germline V gene has CDR1 MNHEY and CDR2 SVGEGT. This CDR3 is CASSYGGGQGQPQHF. The CDR3 coding sequence is TGTGCCAGCAGTTACGGGGGGGGTCAAGGGCAGCCCCAGCATTTT.

V usage is TRBV19 and J usage is TRBJ1-1, with 7 bases lining up with TRBD1. The CDR3 spans 15 residues. V dropped 6 bases and J dropped 1; count of bases not matched to a gene: 8. Germline V CDR1 and CDR2: LNHDA, SQIVND (reference sequence). The CDR3 coding sequence is TGTGCCAGTAGGGACAGGAGAGGAGAGAACACTGAAGCTTTCTTT. It translates to CASRDRRGENTEAFF. Drawing the rest from reference TRBV19 and TRBJ1-1, the complete variable domain is DGGITQSPKYLFRKEGQNVTLSCEQNLNHDAMYWYRQDPGQGLRLIYYSQIVNDFQKGDIAEGYSVSREKKESFPLTVTSAQKNPTAFYLCASRDRRGENTEAFFGQGTRLTVV.

The table lists this clone with a few counts. The CDR3 region is CASSLGDSSQPQHF. The CDR3 DNA reads TGTGCCAGCAGCTTAGGGGACAGTTCTCAGCCCCAGCATTTT. The chain employs TRBV7-9 and TRBJ1-5; 7 nucleotides match TRBD1. CDR1 SEHNR and CDR2 FQNEAQ come from the germline V gene (reference sequence). V lost 1 base and J lost 6; bases outside the gene matches: 3. The CDR3 has 14 residues.

The chain carries TRBV5-5 and TRBJ2-1, with 10 bases lining up with TRBD1. Germline V lookup: CDR1 SGHKS, CDR2 YYEKEE (reference sequence). V lost 3 bases, J lost 0 bases, and 6 bases stayed unmatched. There are 17 residues in the CDR3. The CDR3 DNA reads TGTGCCAGCAGCTACCGCGACAGGGGGCTCTCCTACAATGAGCAGTTCTTC. This translates into CASSYRDRGLSYNEQFF.

This clone occurred a few times. The chain uses TRBV30 and TRBJ1-6, with a weak D call TRBD1 (6 bases). This CDR3 comprises 13 residues. With 2 bases removed from V and 7 bases from J, the gap between germline ends came to 9 bases. Looked up from germline, CDR1 is GTSNPN and CDR2 is SVGIG (reference sequence). The CDR3 nucleotides are TGTGCCTGGAGTAACACAGGGAATTCACCCCTCCACTTT. Protein product: CAWSNTGNSPLHF.

The CDR3 region is CASSTPQGGGNQPQHF. DNA for the CDR3: TGTGCCAGTAGTACACCCCAGGGGGGAGGCAATCAGCCCCAGCATTTT. The J gene is TRBJ1-5, the V gene TRBV19, with TRBD1 matching 7 bases. Per germline, CDR1 LNHDA and CDR2 SQIVND (reference sequence). V was clipped by 4 bases and J by 2 bases; unmatched bases: 8. The CDR3 is 16 amino acids.

The chain recombines TRBV7-2 with TRBJ2-4, with D tentatively TRBD2 (6 bases). Per the germline V gene, CDR1 is SGHTA and CDR2 is FQGNSA. V was shortened by 0 bases and J by 1 base, with 7 bases between the two germline ends. The CDR3 extends over 15 amino acids. The chain's CDR3 is CASSLARGAKNIQYF. The CDR3 nucleotides read TGTGCCAGCAGCTTAGCACGGGGGGCCAAAAACATTCAGTACTTC.

The chain couples TRBV7-3 to TRBJ2-2; 9 nucleotides line up with TRBD2. Trimming cost V 5 bases and J 6 bases; bases outside gene matches: 4. Germline V CDR1 and CDR2: SGHTA, FQGTGA. The CDR3 length is 14 residues. The CDR3 DNA is TGTGCCAGCAGCACGCTAGCGGGGCCCGGGGAGCTGTTTTTT. Its protein is CASSTLAGPGELFF.

The chain carries TRBV30 and TRBJ1-3, with a possible D match to TRBD1 (6 bases). The CDR3 contains 12 residues. Per germline, CDR1 GTSNPN and CDR2 SVGIG (reference sequence). V lost 0 bases to trimming and J lost 9 bases, with 9 bases between them. The CDR3 DNA is TGTGCCTGGAGTGTAGGGGGGGGCACCATATATTTT. Protein: CAWSVGGGTIYF.

The chain joins TRBV6-2 or TRBV6-3 to TRBJ2-1, with D possibly matching TRBD2 (6 bases). V lost 3 bases and J lost 4, with 10 bases in between. CDR3 length: 14 residues. The germline CDR1 and CDR2 sequences are MNHEY and SVGEGT. This CDR3 is CASSYTSQYNEQFF. The CDR3 DNA reads TGTGCCAGCAGTTATACTAGCCAGTACAATGAGCAGTTCTTC.

This clone was counted a single time. This chain uses TRBV5-4 with TRBJ2-1; the match to TRBD2 covers 11 bases. The CDR3 extends over 16 amino acids. Germline trimming cut 4 bases from V and 0 bases from J; bases unmatched to any gene: 3. CDR1 SGHNT and CDR2 YYREEE come from the germline V gene (reference sequence). The CDR3 coding sequence is TGTGCCAGCAGCCGCACTAGCGGGAGCTCCTACAATGAGCAGTTCTTC. Amino acid sequence: CASSRTSGSSYNEQFF.

The chain joins TRBV6-5 to TRBJ2-3; 7 positions match TRBD2. V trimming: 2 bases; J trimming: 4 bases; junction bases outside the gene matches: 3. Germline loops: CDR1 MNHEY, CDR2 SVGAGI. CDR3 size: 14 residues. The chain's CDR3 is CASSYGLAADTQYF. CDR3 in DNA: TGTGCCAGCAGTTACGGGCTAGCGGCAGATACGCAGTATTTT.

The genes are TRBV3-1 (or the pseudogene TRBV3-2) and TRBJ1-4; 8 bases map to TRBD1. CDR3 length: 17 residues. The V segment lost 4 bases and the J segment 3 bases; nucleotides outside the gene matches: 10. Germline values: CDR1 LGHDT, CDR2 YNNKEL (reference sequence). The CDR3 nucleotides are TGTGCCAGCAGCCCCCGGACAGGGAGGGGGGCTAATGAAAAACTGTTTTTT. Its protein product is CASSPRTGRGANEKLFF.

V and J are TRBV30 and TRBJ2-1; TRBD2 might be the D (5 bases). The CDR3 runs 12 residues. Trimming pared 6 bases from V and 7 bases from J, leaving 13 bases between. Germline V gives CDR1 GTSNPN, CDR2 SVGIG (reference sequence). The DNA of the CDR3 is TGTGCCTGCCGCCCCCGGGGAAATGAGCAGTTCTTC. It yields the protein CACRPRGNEQFF.

The chain joins TRBV7-9 to TRBJ2-7, with 10 bases matching TRBD2. The germline V gene encodes CDR1 SEHNR and CDR2 FQNEAQ (reference sequence). This CDR3 spans 17 amino acids. V dropped 0 bases and J dropped 0; count of bases not matched to a gene: 5. In DNA form, the CDR3 reads TGTGCCAGCAGCTTAGCCCTAGCGGGAGAAATCTCCTACGAGCAGTACTTC. This encodes CASSLALAGEISYEQYF.

The chain has TRBV7-8 and TRBJ2-2, with 8 bases that match TRBD2. The CDR3 has 19 amino acids. The germline V gene encodes CDR1 SGHVS and CDR2 FQNEAQ. The V and J ends lost 0 bases and 6 bases, in that order; junction bases with no gene match: 15. CDR3 coding DNA: TGTGCCAGCAGCTTAGCCCCCTCCCGGGTAGCGGGATTGGCCGGGGAGCTGTTTTTT. Translated, it gives CASSLAPSRVAGLAGELFF.

The chain employs TRBV5-6 and TRBJ1-5, with a tentative D call TRBD1 (5 bases). Germline V gene sequence: CDR1 SGHDT, CDR2 YYEEEE. The CDR3 contains 13 residues. Trimming removed 3 bases at V and 6 bases at J, with 10 bases between. The CDR3 is CASSSGWGQPQHF. CDR3 nucleotides: TGTGCCAGCAGCTCAGGGTGGGGTCAGCCCCAGCATTTT.

This clone was seen a few times. The chain joins TRBV9 to TRBJ1-5; 7 bases map to TRBD1. V lost 4 bases and J lost 2; bases outside the gene matches: 12. The CDR3 is 17 residues long. Germline V lookup: CDR1 SGDLS, CDR2 YYNGEE. The CDR3 is CASSTGLGTARNQPQHF. The CDR3 DNA follows: TGTGCCAGCAGCACCGGACTCGGGACAGCTCGCAATCAGCCCCAGCATTTT.

CDR3 nucleotide sequence: TGTGCCAGCAGCCCGCAGGGGCCCCCGGCGCCCCAGCATTTT. This gives the protein CASSPQGPPAPQHF. The rearrangement uses TRBV3-1 (or the pseudogene TRBV3-2) and TRBJ1-5; possibly TRBD1 for D (6 bases). V lost 4 bases, J lost 9 bases, and 16 bases lay in between. The CDR3 is 14 residues long. From germline, CDR1 is LGHDT and CDR2 YNNKEL (reference sequence).

The chain employs TRBV28 and TRBJ1-4; D possibly corresponds to TRBD1 (5 bases). The CDR3 covers 14 residues. Trimming cost V 8 bases and J 8 bases, with 18 bases left between them. The germline CDR1 and CDR2 sequences are MDHEN and SYDVKM. For the CDR3, the DNA is TGTGCCAGCCGCCGAAGGAGGGGTGGGGAAAAACTGTTTTTT. Encoded protein: CASRRRRGGEKLFF.

This clone was seen a few times. The genes are TRBV19 and TRBJ1-1, with D uncertain. From germline, CDR1 is LNHDA and CDR2 SQIVND (reference sequence). CDR3 size: 14 residues. Trimming took 7 bases from V and 0 from J, leaving 12 bases between them. CDR3 in DNA: TGTGCCAGTACGCCAGAAATAATGAACACTGAAGCTTTCTTT. Amino acid sequence: CASTPEIMNTEAFF.